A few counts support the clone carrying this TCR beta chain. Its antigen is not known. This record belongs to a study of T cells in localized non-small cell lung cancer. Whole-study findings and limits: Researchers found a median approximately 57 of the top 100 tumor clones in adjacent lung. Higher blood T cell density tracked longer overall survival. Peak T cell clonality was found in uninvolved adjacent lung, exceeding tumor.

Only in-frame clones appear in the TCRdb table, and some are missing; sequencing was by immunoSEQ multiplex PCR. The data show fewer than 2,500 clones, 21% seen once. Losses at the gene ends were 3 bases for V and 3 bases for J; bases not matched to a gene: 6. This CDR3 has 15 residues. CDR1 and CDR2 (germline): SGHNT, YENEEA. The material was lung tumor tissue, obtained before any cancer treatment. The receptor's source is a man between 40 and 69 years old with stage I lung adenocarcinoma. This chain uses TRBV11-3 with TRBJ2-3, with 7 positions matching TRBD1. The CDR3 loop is CASSFRGIVTDTQYF. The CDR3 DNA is TGTGCCAGCAGCTTCAGGGGGATAGTAACAGATACGCAGTATTTT.